This T cell receptor beta chain was documented in a study of naive and memory T cell subsets. General observations from the study: Possibly reflecting memory cells re-expressing CD45RA, a few larger clonotypes occurred in naive repertoires, especially CD8. No ground truth validated the naive and memory repertoire findings.

As regards this clonotype: Antigen unknown.

Both TRBC1 and TRBC2 were covered by a beta constant-region primer of two equimolar oligonucleotides. Four rounds of PCR amplified the ligated cDNA using nested alpha and beta constant-region primers plus SP2. An oligonucleotide with the SP2 primer and a 12-nucleotide UMI was ligated to the cDNA 3' end. TCRdb recomputed calls from the UMI-ligation and nested PCR reads with MiXCR, one row per CDR3 protein. The data hold about 140,000 distinct CDR3 sequences, with approximately 21% observed a single time. CDR1 is MNHEY and CDR2 is SMNVEV in the germline V gene (reference sequence). The V and J ends lost 5 bases and 4 bases, in that order; junction bases with no gene match: 9. The CDR3 extends over 16 amino acids.

The chain carries TRBV27 and TRBJ2-3; 10 bases are shared with TRBD1. The receptor comes from a human donor in good health. The material sequenced was naive CD8+ T cells from blood. The CDR3 sequence is CASSLRDRGGADTQYF. CDR3 coding DNA: TGTGCCAGCAGTCTCCGGGACAGGGGTGGTGCAGATACGCAGTATTTT.